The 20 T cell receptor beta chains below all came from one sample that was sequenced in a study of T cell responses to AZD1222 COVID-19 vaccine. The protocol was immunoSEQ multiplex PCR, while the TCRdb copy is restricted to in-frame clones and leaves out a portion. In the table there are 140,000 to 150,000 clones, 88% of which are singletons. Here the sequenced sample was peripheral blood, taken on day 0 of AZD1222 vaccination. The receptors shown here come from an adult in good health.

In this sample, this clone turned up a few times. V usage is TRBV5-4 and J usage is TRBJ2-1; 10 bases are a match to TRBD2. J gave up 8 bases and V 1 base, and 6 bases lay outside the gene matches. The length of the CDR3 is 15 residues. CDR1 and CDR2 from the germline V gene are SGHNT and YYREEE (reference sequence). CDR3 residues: CASSLRLAGVDEQFF. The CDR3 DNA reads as TGTGCCAGCAGCTTGCGGCTAGCGGGGGTCGATGAGCAGTTCTTC.

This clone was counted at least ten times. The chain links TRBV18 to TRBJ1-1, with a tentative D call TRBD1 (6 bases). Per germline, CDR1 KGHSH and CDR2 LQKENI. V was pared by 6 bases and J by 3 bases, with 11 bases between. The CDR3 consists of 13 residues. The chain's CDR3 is CASSQGLDTEAFF. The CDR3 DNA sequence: TGTGCCAGCTCGCAGGGGTTAGACACTGAAGCTTTCTTT.

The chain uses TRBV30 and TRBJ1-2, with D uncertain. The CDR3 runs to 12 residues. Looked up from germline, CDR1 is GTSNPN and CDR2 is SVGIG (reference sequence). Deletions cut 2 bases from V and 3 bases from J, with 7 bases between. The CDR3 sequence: CAWSYSDYGYTF. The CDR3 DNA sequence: TGTGCCTGGAGTTACAGTGACTATGGCTACACCTTC.

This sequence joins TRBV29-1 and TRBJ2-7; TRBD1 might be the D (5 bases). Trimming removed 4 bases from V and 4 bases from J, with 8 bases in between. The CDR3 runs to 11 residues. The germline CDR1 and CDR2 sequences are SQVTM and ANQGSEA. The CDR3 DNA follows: TGCAGCGTTGGTGCAGGGTACGAGCAGTACTTC. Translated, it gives CSVGAGYEQYF.

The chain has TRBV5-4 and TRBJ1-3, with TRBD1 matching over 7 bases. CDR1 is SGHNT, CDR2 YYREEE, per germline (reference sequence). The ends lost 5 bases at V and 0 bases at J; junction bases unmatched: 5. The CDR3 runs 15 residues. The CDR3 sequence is CASSQTGVSGNTIYF. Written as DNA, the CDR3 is TGTGCCAGCAGTCAAACAGGGGTCTCTGGAAACACCATATATTTT.

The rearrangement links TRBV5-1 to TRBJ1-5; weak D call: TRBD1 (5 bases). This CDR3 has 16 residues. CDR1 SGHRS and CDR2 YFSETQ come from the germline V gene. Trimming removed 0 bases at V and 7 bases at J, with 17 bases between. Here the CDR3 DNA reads TGCGCCAGCAGCTTGGGTACGCCGGGGGTGGGGCAGCCCCAGCATTTT. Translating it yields CASSLGTPGVGQPQHF.

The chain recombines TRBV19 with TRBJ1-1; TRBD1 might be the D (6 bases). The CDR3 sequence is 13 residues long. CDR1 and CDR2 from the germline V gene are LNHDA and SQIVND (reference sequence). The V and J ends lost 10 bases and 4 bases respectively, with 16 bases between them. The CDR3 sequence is CATNRALGTEAFF. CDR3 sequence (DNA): TGTGCCACTAACAGGGCCCTTGGCACTGAAGCTTTCTTT.

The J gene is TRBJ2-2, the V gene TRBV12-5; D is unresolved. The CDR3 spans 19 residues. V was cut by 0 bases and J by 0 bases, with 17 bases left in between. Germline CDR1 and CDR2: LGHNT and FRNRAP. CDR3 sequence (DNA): TGTGCTAGTGGTTTGGTACCCCCAGGCTATCCGGCGAACACCGGGGAGCTGTTTTTT. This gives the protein CASGLVPPGYPANTGELFF.

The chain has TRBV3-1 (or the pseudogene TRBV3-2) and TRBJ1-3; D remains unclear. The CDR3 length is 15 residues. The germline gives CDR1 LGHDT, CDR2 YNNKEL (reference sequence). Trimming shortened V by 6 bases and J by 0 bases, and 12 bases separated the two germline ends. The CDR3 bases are TGTGCCAGCAGTCGCCCGAGGGACTCTGGAAACACCATATATTTT. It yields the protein CASSRPRDSGNTIYF.

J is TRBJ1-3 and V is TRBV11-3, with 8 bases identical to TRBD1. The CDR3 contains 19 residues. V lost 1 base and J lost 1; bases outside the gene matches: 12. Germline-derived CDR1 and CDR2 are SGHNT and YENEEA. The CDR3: CASSLGPQETGGSGNTIYF. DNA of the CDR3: TGTGCCAGCAGCTTAGGCCCTCAAGAAACAGGGGGGTCTGGAAACACCATATATTTT. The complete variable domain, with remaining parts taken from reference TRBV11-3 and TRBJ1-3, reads EAGVVQSPRYKIIEKKQPVAFWCNPISGHNTLYWYLQNLGQGPELLIRYENEEAVDDSQLPKDRFSAERLKGVDSTLKIQPAELGDSAVYLCASSLGPQETGGSGNTIYFGEGSWLTVV.

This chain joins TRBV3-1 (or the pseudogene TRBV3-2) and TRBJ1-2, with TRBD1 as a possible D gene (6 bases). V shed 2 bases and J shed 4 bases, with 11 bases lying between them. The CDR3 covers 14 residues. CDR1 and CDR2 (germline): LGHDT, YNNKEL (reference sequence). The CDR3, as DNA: TGTGCCAGCAGCCAAACGCAGGGGAGCTATGGCTACACCTTC. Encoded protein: CASSQTQGSYGYTF.

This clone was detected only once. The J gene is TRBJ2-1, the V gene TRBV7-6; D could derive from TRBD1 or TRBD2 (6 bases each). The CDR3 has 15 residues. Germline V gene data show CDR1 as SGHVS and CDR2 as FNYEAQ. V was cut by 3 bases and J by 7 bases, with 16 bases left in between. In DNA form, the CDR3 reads TGTGCCAGCAGCTTCCGACTGGGGGGCACAAATGAGCAGTTCTTC. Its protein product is CASSFRLGGTNEQFF.

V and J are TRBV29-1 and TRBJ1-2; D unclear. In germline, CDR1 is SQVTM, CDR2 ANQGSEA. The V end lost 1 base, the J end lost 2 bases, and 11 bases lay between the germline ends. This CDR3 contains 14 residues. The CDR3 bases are TGCAGCGTTGAAGGTCTTGGACGGAACTATGGCTACACCTTC. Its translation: CSVEGLGRNYGYTF. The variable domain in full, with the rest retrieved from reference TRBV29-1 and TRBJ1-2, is SAVISQKPSRDICQRGTSLTIQCQVDSQVTMMFWYRQQPGQSLTLIATANQGSEATYESGFVIDKFPISRPNLTFSTLTVSNMSPEDSSIYLCSVEGLGRNYGYTFGSGTRLTVV.

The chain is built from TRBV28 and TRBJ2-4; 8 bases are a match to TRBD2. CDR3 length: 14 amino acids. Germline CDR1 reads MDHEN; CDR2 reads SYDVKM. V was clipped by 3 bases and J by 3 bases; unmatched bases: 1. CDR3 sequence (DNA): TGTGCCAGCAGTTTCGCGGGGGGCAAAAACATTCAGTACTTC. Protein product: CASSFAGGKNIQYF. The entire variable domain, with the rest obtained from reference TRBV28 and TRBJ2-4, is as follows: DVKVTQSSRYLVKRTGEKVFLECVQDMDHENMFWYRQDPGLGLRLIYFSYDVKMKEKGDIPEGYSVSREKKERFSLILESASTNQTSMYLCASSFAGGKNIQYFGAGTRLSVL.

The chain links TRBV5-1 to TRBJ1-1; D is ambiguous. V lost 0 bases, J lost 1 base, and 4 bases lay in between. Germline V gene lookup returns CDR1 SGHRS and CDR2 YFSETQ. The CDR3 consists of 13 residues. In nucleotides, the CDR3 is TGCGCCAGCAGCTTGGCTACGAACACTGAAGCTTTCTTT. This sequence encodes CASSLATNTEAFF.

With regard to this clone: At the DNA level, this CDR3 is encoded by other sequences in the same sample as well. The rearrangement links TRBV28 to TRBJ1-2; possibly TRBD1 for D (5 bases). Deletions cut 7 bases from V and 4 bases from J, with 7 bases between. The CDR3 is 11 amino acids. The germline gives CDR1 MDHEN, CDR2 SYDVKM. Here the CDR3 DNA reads TGTGCCAGCACGAGGGGCTATGGCTACACCTTC. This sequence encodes CASTRGYGYTF.

The CDR3 DNA reads as TGTGCCTCGACGGGGACAGAGCCGCCTCATGGCTACACCTTC. The encoded protein is CASTGTEPPHGYTF. The V gene is TRBV6-6, the J gene TRBJ1-2, with 7 bases aligning to TRBD1. V dropped 11 bases and J dropped 6; count of bases not matched to a gene: 15. CDR3 length: 14 amino acids. Germline lookup yields CDR1 MNHNY and CDR2 SVGAGI (reference sequence).

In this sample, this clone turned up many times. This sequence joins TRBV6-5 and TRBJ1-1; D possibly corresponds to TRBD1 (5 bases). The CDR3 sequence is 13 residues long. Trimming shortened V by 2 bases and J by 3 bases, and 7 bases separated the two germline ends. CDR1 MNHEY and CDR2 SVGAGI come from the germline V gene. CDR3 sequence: CASSYDSYTEAFF. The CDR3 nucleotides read TGTGCCAGCAGTTACGACAGTTACACTGAAGCTTTCTTT.

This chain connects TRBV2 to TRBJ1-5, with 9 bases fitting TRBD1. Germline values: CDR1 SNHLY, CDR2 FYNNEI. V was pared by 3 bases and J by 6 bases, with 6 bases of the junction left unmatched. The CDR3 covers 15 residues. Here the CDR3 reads CASSDLGQGGQPQHF. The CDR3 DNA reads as TGTGCCAGCAGTGACTTGGGACAGGGAGGTCAGCCCCAGCATTTT.

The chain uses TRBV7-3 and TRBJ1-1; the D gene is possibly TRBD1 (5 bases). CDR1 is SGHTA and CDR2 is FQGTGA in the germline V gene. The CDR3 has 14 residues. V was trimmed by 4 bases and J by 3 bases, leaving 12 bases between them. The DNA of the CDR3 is TGTGCCAGCAGCTCCCGGGGCGGGGACACTGAAGCTTTCTTT. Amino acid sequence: CASSSRGGDTEAFF.